This section outlines one T cell receptor beta chain sequence together with its context. Its antigen is still unknown. The germline gives CDR1 MGHRA, CDR2 YSYEKL. CDR3 length: 13 amino acids. Trimming shortened V by 1 base and J by 6 bases, and 10 bases separated the two germline ends. The sample belongs to a study of monozygotic twins with cystic fibrosis. Study findings and constraints: Co-twins had the most similar V usage for 13 of 16 pairs, J for 8.

The repertoire was sequenced with immunoSEQ multiplex PCR; TCRdb's copy has only in-frame clones and lacks some. In the table there are 30,000 or so clones, more than 60% of which are singletons. The sequencing input was blood. This clonotype was obtained from a girl between 5 and 17 years old with cystic fibrosis. The rearrangement joins TRBV4-1 to TRBJ2-7; a weak D match, TRBD1 (5 bases). This CDR3 is CASSQGQFLEQYF. The CDR3 nucleotides read TGCGCCAGCAGCCAAGGACAGTTCCTCGAGCAGTACTTC.